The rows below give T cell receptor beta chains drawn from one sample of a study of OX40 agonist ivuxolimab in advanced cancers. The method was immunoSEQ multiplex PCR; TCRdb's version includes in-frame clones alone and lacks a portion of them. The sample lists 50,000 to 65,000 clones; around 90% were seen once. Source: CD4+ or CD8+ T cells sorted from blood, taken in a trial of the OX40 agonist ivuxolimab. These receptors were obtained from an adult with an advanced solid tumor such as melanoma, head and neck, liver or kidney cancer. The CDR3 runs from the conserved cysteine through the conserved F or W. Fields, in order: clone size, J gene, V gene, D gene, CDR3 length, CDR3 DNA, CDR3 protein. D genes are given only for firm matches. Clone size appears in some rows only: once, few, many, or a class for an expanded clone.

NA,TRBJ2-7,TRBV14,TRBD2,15,TGTGCCAGCAGCCCAATAGCGGGAGGCTCCTACGAGCAGTACTTC,CASSPIAGGSYEQYF
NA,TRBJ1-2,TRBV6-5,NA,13,TGTGCCAGCAGGGTGACAGTGGGAGGTGGCTACACCTTC,CASRVTVGGGYTF
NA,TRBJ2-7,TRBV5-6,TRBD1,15,TGTGCCAGCAGTTCCTCCGGGACAGGGGTGGACGAGCAGTACTTC,CASSSSGTGVDEQYF
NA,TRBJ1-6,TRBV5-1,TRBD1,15,TGCGCCAGCAAAATACAGACAGGGAATAATTCACCCCTCCACTTT,CASKIQTGNNSPLHF
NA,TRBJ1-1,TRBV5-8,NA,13,TGTGCCAGCAGCTTTCAGCCGGGGATGGGGGCTTTCTTT,CASSFQPGMGAFF
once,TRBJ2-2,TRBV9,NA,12,TGTGCCAGCAGCCCCCACACCGGGGAGCTGTTTTTT,CASSPHTGELFF
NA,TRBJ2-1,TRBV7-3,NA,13,TGTGCCAGCAGCCCTCTAGGGGGCAATGAGCAGTTCTTC,CASSPLGGNEQFF
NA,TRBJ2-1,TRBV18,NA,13,TGTGCCAGCTCACCAAGGCTGAACAATGAGCAGTTCTTC,CASSPRLNNEQFF
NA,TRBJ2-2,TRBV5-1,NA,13,TGCGCCAGCAGTCTGACAGAGACCGGGGAGCTGTTTTTT,CASSLTETGELFF
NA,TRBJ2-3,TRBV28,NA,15,TGTGCCAGCAGTCCGCCGAGGGGAACCACAGATACGCAGTATTTT,CASSPPRGTTDTQYF
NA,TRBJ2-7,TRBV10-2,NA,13,TGCGCCAGCAGATCGGGGTTGGACTACGAGCAGTACTTC,CASRSGLDYEQYF
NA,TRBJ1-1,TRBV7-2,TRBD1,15,TGTGCCAGCAGCCTCCAGGGGACAGATAACACTGAAGCTTTCTTT,CASSLQGTDNTEAFF
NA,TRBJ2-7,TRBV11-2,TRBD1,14,TGTGCCAGCAGCTTAGGGACAGGGACCTACGAGCAGTACTTC,CASSLGTGTYEQYF
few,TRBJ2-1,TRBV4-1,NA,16,TGCGCCAGCAGCCAACAGGACTTGATAGGTATCAATGAGCAGTTCTTC,CASSQQDLIGINEQFF
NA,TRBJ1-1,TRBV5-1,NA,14,TGCGCCAGCAGCTTGTGGGACACGAACACTGAAGCTTTCTTT,CASSLWDTNTEAFF
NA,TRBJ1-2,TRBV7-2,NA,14,TGTGCCAGCAGCTTAACCTCGACAGACTATGGCTACACCTTC,CASSLTSTDYGYTF
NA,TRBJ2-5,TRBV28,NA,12,TGTGCCAGCAGCCCCATCCAAGAGACCCAGTACTTC,CASSPIQETQYF
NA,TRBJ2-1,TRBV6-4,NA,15,TGTGCCAGCAGTGACTCTTGGGGGAACGGGAATGAGCAGTTCTTC,CASSDSWGNGNEQFF
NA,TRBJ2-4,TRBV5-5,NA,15,TGTGCCCCGTTGTTGGAAGGGGGTCTCAAAAACATTCAGTACTTC,CAPLLEGGLKNIQYF
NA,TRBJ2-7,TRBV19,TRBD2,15,TGTGCCAGTAGTGTAGGACTAGATGGAACCTACGAGCAGTACTTC,CASSVGLDGTYEQYF
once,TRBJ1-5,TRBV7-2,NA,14,TGTGCCAGCAGCATAGGACTGAGCAATCAGCCCCAGCATTTT,CASSIGLSNQPQHF
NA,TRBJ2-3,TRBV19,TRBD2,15,TGTGCCAGTAGATGGACTAGCGGAGATCCCGATACGCAGTATTTT,CASRWTSGDPDTQYF
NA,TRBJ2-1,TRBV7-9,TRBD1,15,TGTGCCAGCAGCTGGCTGCAGGGGGCATTCAATGAGCAGTTCTTC,CASSWLQGAFNEQFF
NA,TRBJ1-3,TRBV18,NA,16,TGTGCCAGCTCACGCGACGAGAGTATCTCTGGAAACACCATATATTTT,CASSRDESISGNTIYF
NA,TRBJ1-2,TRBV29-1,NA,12,TGCAGCGTTTGGGGGGCTGTTGTCGGCTACACCTTC,CSVWGAVVGYTF
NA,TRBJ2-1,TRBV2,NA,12,TGTGCCAGCAGCAGGGTGGGGGATGAGCAGTTCTTC,CASSRVGDEQFF
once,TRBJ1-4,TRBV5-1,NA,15,TGCGCCAGCAGCTTCCAGGGGCGAGGGAGTGAAAAACTGTTTTTT,CASSFQGRGSEKLFF
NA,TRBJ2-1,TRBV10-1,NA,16,TGCGCCAGCAGTGAGTCAATAGAACGAGCGGCTGATGAGCAGTTCTTC,CASSESIERAADEQFF
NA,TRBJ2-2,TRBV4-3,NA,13,TGCGCCAGCAGCCAAGATGGGGTCGGGGAGCTGTTTTTT,CASSQDGVGELFF
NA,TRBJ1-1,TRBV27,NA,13,TGTGCCAGCAGTTTCACACAGAACACTGAAGCTTTCTTT,CASSFTQNTEAFF
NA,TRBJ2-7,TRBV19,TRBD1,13,TGTGCCAGTAGCCGGGACAGGGGCTCCGAGCAGTACTTC,CASSRDRGSEQYF
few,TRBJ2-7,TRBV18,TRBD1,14,TGTGCCAGCTCACCCCGGGACAGCTCCTACGAGCAGTACTTC,CASSPRDSSYEQYF
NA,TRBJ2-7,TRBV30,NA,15,TGTGCCTGGAGTGGCCTAAGGTCTAGCTCCTACGAGCAGTACTTC,CAWSGLRSSSYEQYF
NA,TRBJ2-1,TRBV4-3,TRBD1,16,TGCGCCAGCAGCCAAGACAGGACAGGGACCTACAATGAGCAGTTCTTC,CASSQDRTGTYNEQFF
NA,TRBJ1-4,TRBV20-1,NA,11,TGCAGTGCTAGGAGTAATGAAAAACTGTTTTTT,CSARSNEKLFF
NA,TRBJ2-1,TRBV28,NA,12,TGTGCCAGCAGTTTAGAAGGGACTGAGCAGTTCTTC,CASSLEGTEQFF
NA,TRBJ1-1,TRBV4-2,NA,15,TGTGCCAGCAGCCAAGATCCGGGCATGAACACTGAAGCTTTCTTT,CASSQDPGMNTEAFF
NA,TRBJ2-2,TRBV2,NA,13,TGTGCCAGCAATACATCTCCGCCCGGGGAGCTGTTTTTT,CASNTSPPGELFF
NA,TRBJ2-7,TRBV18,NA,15,TGTGCCAGCTCAACGGATAGACAGGCCACCTACGAGCAGTACTTC,CASSTDRQATYEQYF
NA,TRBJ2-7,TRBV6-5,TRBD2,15,TGTGCCAGCAGCCTCGGACTAGCGGGAGTTTACGAGCAGTACTTC,CASSLGLAGVYEQYF
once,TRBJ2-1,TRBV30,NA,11,TGTGCCTGGAGGAATTACAATGAGCAGTTCTTC,CAWRNYNEQFF
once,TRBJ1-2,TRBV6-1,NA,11,TGTGCCAGCGATGGGCACGCCGGCTACACCTTC,CASDGHAGYTF
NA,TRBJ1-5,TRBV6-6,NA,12,TGTGCCAGTAGACAGGTCGATCAGCCCCAGCATTTT,CASRQVDQPQHF
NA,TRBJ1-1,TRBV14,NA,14,TGTGCCAGCAGCCATCGGGTAGCAAGGACTGAAGCTTTCTTT,CASSHRVARTEAFF
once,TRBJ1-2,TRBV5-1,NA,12,TGCGCCAGCAGCTTGGCCGGGGATGGCTACACCTTC,CASSLAGDGYTF
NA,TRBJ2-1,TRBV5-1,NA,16,TGCGCCAGCAGCTGGAACACGGGACGGCCCCTGAATGAGCAGTTCTTC,CASSWNTGRPLNEQFF
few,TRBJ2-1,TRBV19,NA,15,TGTGCCAGTAGTTCCATCGGGGGCAGGGTCAATGAGCAGTTCTTC,CASSSIGGRVNEQFF
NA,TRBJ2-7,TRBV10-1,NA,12,TGCGCCACCTGGACCGATCCCCTGGAGCAGTACTTC,CATWTDPLEQYF
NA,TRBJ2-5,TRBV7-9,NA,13,TGTGCCAGCAGCTTTCACGGGATAGAGACCCAGTACTTC,CASSFHGIETQYF
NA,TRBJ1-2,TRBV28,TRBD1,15,TGTGCCAGCACCAACTGGGGCAGGGGGTATGATGGCTACACCTTC,CASTNWGRGYDGYTF
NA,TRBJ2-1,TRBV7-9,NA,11,TGTGCCAGCAGCACACAGCGGAAACAGTTCTTC,CASSTQRKQFF
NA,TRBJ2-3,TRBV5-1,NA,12,TGCGCCAGCAGCCCGCCCACAGATACGCAGTATTTT,CASSPPTDTQYF
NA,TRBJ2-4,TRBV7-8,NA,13,TGTGCCAGCAGCTCCCTTAGCTCATCCATTCAGTACTTC,CASSSLSSSIQYF
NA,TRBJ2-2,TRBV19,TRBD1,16,TGTGCCAGTGAAGAGATAGGACAGGGCGGCACCGGGGAGCTGTTTTTT,CASEEIGQGGTGELFF
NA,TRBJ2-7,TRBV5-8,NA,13,TGTGCCAGCAGACGGAGGACTACGGGCGAGCAGTACTTC,CASRRRTTGEQYF
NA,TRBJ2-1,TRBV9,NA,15,TGTGCCAGCAGCGTAGATCTGGGCCACTACAATGAGCAGTTCTTC,CASSVDLGHYNEQFF
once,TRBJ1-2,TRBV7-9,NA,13,TGTGCCAGCAGCTTAGACGTTGCGGATGGCTACACCTTC,CASSLDVADGYTF
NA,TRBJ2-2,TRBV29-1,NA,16,TGCAGCGTCCCCCCGGGAGGGGGCCCGAACACCGGGGAGCTGTTTTTT,CSVPPGGGPNTGELFF